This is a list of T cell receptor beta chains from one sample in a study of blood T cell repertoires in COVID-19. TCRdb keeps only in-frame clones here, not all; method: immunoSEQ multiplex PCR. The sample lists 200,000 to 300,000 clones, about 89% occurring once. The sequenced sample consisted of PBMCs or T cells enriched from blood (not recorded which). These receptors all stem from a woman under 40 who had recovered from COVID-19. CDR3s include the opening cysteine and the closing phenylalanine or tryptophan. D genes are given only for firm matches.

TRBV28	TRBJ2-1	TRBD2	CASSTLMRENDEQFF
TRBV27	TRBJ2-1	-	CASSSPGEPYNEQFF
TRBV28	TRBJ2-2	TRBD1	CASSHLTGVTGELFF
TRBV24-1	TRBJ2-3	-	CATSDSGEGVDTQYF
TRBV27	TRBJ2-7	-	CASSLMKTATYEQYF
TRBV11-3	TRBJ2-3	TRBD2	CASSYGTSGRTDTQYF
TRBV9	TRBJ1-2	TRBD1	CASSRDSFGYTF
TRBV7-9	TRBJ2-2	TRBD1	CASSTGTGDGELFF
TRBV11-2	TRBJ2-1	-	CASSSYRFSRSYNEQFF
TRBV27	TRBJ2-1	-	CASSSVGEQFF